This T cell receptor beta chain was profiled in a study of T cells in Graves' hyperthyroidism and ophthalmopathy (dated 2019 in TCRdb). With regard to the full study: Peripheral blood samples were taken at the time of initial diagnosis, prior to any treatment. TCR V-J signatures able to tell the groups apart were searched for in a discovery cohort of about a hundred patients, of whom more than 40 had Graves' ophthalmopathy and roughly 57 had stable Graves' hyperthyroidism. According to the paper, TCR Vbeta CDR3 sequencing was carried out on 135 peripheral blood samples, which came from approximately 41 ophthalmopathy, under 85 hyperthyroidism and roughly 17 progressor patients. Whether ophthalmopathy could be predicted prospectively was tested in an independent validation cohort made up of under 20 hyperthyroidism patients plus 17 patients who later progressed to ophthalmopathy. After blood sampling, hyperthyroidism patients were treated with methimazole at a starting dose of 30 mg daily, and ophthalmopathy patients were treated with high-dose intravenous methylprednisolone. In addition, the study compared T-cell repertoires in thyroid tissue and in blood from a handful of Graves' hyperthyroidism patients. The 75 to 100 discovery patients were randomly split 7:3 into training and test sets. General findings and caveats noted by the study authors: Most expanded thyroid clonotypes (frequency above 0.001) were also found in blood, which suggests that blood repertoires may mirror thyroid immune responses. Sample size was not statistically predetermined, and investigators were not blinded to group allocation. In validation, the model predicted progression to ophthalmopathy with about 71% sensitivity and approximately 74% specificity, a median of around six months before onset. In cross-validation, a model built on a 13 V-J signature told ophthalmopathy apart from stable hyperthyroidism with 85% to 90% sensitivity and roughly 81% specificity, and in testing the same model reached 80%/75%.

The CDR3 covers 12 residues, taking in both the cysteine and the phenylalanine. The retained sequence is limited to the CDR3, 36 bases, with the frame set at the first base. Trimming costs V 1 base and J 14 bases, and their ends lie 12 bases apart. Hyperthyroidism patients were newly diagnosed, with disease duration under 2 months, and aged 18 to 65 years. Patients with uncontrolled infections, other autoimmune diseases, pregnancy or lactation were excluded. Diagnoses relied on clinical symptoms, serum thyroxine and TRAb, thyroid ultrasound and orbital computed tomography. Blood from progressor patients was collected at the time of first diagnosis with hyperthyroidism, before any ophthalmopathy symptoms had appeared. Ficoll-Paque density gradient centrifugation was used to isolate PBMCs from around 10 ml of fresh peripheral blood. Progressor patients were defined as those initially diagnosed with Graves' hyperthyroidism in whom ophthalmopathy developed during follow-up. Total RNA was extracted using Trizol reagent, and RNA quality was assessed on an Agilent 2100 Bioanalyzer.

The TCR beta CDR3 regions were amplified from RNA transcripts. A first-round RT-PCR of the TCR CDR3 used the HTBI primer set with the Qiagen OneStep RT-PCR kit. Libraries were constructed in a second round of multiplex PCR, after which size selection and purification were performed. Sequencing of the libraries was done on an Illumina HiSeq2000 using paired-end 100 bp reads. As for the original processing: SOAPnuke was used to process the raw data, throwing out any read that contained adapters or uncalled bases, had a mean Phred below 15, or lacked an exact constant-primer or identifier match. High-quality paired reads were merged with COPE v1.2.5, and unique nucleotide sequences were defined as clonotypes. MiTCR v1.1 was used to align clonotypes to the IMGT TRBV, TRBD and TRBJ reference segments. The analysis included only V-J combinations with a frequency above 0.0001, which together covered 99% to 99.2% of the repertoires. A TCS score was defined as the ratio between F50 (clonal expansion) and ExV (chaos), using BLOSUM62-based TCRdist between CDR3 peptides within each V-J. Welch's t-statistics and random forest reduced approximately 520 V-J features to 13, which were used in a naive Bayes classifier (R e1071). The public reads were quality trimmed at Q25 with fastp and then assembled into clones with MiXCR by TCRdb, keeping productive beta chains. For every CDR3 protein sequence, its rows merge into one entry that carries the most common genes and DNA. The V and J calls follow TCRdb's processing rather than the paper's. For this sample there are fewer than 450,000 distinct CDR3 sequences; about 18% appear just once. 30% to 40% of the sample rests with the top ten.

This clonotype was detected ten times or more. Its antigen is not yet known. No base quality information exists; no much larger clone differs at one position. Sequencing input: blood. Recombination connected TRBV12-3 or TRBV12-4 to TRBJ2-1, with no reliable assignment of the D segment. The receptor comes from a woman aged 25 to 45 with Graves' hyperthyroidism that later progressed to Graves' ophthalmopathy. The CDR3 protein is CASSLGPKEEFF. The DNA sequence is as follows: TGTGCCAGCAGTTTAGGTCCTAAAGAGGAGTTCTTC.